The 29 T cell receptor beta chains presented below share a single source sample, sequenced in a study of cytomegalovirus exposure and HLA in healthy donors. 60 Vbeta and 13 Jbeta primers were used in PCR. Assay: immunoSEQ multiplex PCR; the TCRdb copy retains only in-frame clones and omits some. This sample yields around 94,000 clones, of which 84% are seen a single time; around 2.3% belongs to the top ten. The sequenced material came from PBMCs. The receptors come from a man aged 18 to 29 in good health and CMV-seronegative.

This clone was picked up one time. The J gene is TRBJ1-5, the V gene TRBV18, with 10 positions matching TRBD1. The V gene end was trimmed by 3 bases and the J gene end by 7 bases; junction bases not matched to a gene: 6. Germline V gene sequence: CDR1 KGHSH, CDR2 LQKENI. The CDR3 totals 15 residues. Here the CDR3 DNA reads TGTGCCAGCTCACCCGGGACAGGGGAACGACAGCCCCAGCATTTT. Translating gives CASSPGTGERQPQHF.

This sequence joins TRBV2 and TRBJ1-3; D remains unclear. This CDR3 is 13 amino acids long. V dropped 8 bases and J dropped 0 bases, with 8 bases sitting between them. CDR1 is SNHLY and CDR2 is FYNNEI in the germline V gene. CDR3 loop: CASGLISGNTIYF. CDR3 nucleotides: TGTGCCAGCGGGCTGATCTCTGGAAACACCATATATTTT. Full variable domain (missing parts from reference TRBV2 and TRBJ1-3): EPEVTQTPSHQVTQMGQEVILRCVPISNHLYFYWYRQILGQKVEFLVSFYNNEISEKSEIFDDQFSVERPDGSNFTLKIRSTKLEDSAMYFCASGLISGNTIYFGEGSWLTVV.

The rearrangement uses TRBV5-1 and TRBJ2-7; 11 nucleotides line up with TRBD2. Trimming removed 7 bases from V and 4 bases from J; junction bases left unmatched: 7. CDR1 is SGHRS and CDR2 is YFSETQ in the germline V gene. This CDR3 is built from 14 residues. The CDR3 DNA is TGCGCCAGCGCGACTAGCGGGATTGGTTACGAGCAGTACTTC. It encodes CASATSGIGYEQYF.

This clone was detected only once. This sequence joins TRBV5-1 and TRBJ2-1, with unresolved D. This CDR3 has 13 amino acids. CDR1 is SGHRS and CDR2 is YFSETQ in the germline V gene. The V and J ends lost 1 base and 6 bases respectively, with 8 bases between them. This CDR3 is CASSLLLSNEQFF. DNA for the CDR3: TGCGCCAGCAGCTTGCTACTTAGCAATGAGCAGTTCTTC. The whole variable domain, filled in from reference TRBV5-1 and TRBJ2-1, reads KAGVTQTPRYLIKTRGQQVTLSCSPISGHRSVSWYQQTPGQGLQFLFEYFSETQRNKGNFPGRFSGRQFSNSRSEMNVSTLELGDSALYLCASSLLLSNEQFFGPGTRLTVL.

The rearrangement joins TRBV28 to TRBJ2-3; 9 nucleotides agree with TRBD2. The CDR3 has 16 amino acids. Germline V gene data show CDR1 as MDHEN and CDR2 as SYDVKM. V lost 6 bases, J lost 4 bases, and 11 bases stayed unmatched. The CDR3 nucleotides are TGTGCCAGCAGCCGTGGGGGCGGGAGGGTCGCAGATACGCAGTATTTT. It encodes CASSRGGGRVADTQYF.

The chain employs TRBV5-1 and TRBJ2-7, with D possibly matching TRBD2 (6 bases). Germline loops: CDR1 SGHRS, CDR2 YFSETQ. The germline V and J ends were trimmed by 4 bases and 0 bases, with 14 bases remaining between them. The CDR3 is 15 residues long. CDR3 in DNA: TGCGCCAGCAGCCCTGACTTGGGGGGCTCCTACGAGCAGTACTTC. Protein product: CASSPDLGGSYEQYF.

The genes are TRBV18 and TRBJ1-4; 10 bases agree with TRBD1. CDR3 length equals 15 residues. Looked up from germline, CDR1 is KGHSH and CDR2 is LQKENI. With 5 bases clipped from V and 7 bases from J, the junction kept 7 bases outside the gene matches. CDR3 coding DNA: TGTGCCAGCTCATCGTCGACAGGGGGCATTGAAAAACTGTTTTTT. Translated: CASSSSTGGIEKLFF.

The chain uses TRBV7-9 and TRBJ2-3; possible D gene TRBD1, 5 bases. The CDR3 is made up of 15 amino acids. V lost 1 base and J 5 bases, leaving 13 bases between the germline ends. From germline, CDR1 is SEHNR and CDR2 FQNEAQ (reference sequence). Here the CDR3 DNA reads TGTGCCAGCAGCTTAGGAGTCTCTAGGGGAGATACGCAGTATTTT. Translating it yields CASSLGVSRGDTQYF.

The chain employs TRBV6-1 and TRBJ2-7; D is ambiguous. The CDR3 loop spans 12 amino acids. V gave up 4 bases and J gave up 2 bases, with 6 bases separating them. CDR1 and CDR2 (germline): MNHNS, SASEGT. The CDR3 protein is CASSGVAYEQYF. Written as DNA, the CDR3 is TGTGCCAGCAGTGGTGTAGCCTACGAGCAGTACTTC.

The chain combines TRBV5-1 with TRBJ2-3; D might be TRBD2 (5 bases). Trimming removed 0 bases from V and 0 bases from J, with 11 bases in between. The germline gives CDR1 SGHRS, CDR2 YFSETQ. This CDR3 region has 16 residues. Here the CDR3 DNA reads TGCGCCAGCAGCTTGGGAGTGGGAGCAAGCACAGATACGCAGTATTTT. Protein product: CASSLGVGASTDTQYF.

V is TRBV9 and J is TRBJ1-4, with TRBD1 identical over 7 bases. This CDR3 has 15 residues. Per germline, CDR1 SGDLS and CDR2 YYNGEE. Trimming removed 3 bases from V and 5 bases from J; junction bases left unmatched: 7. This CDR3 is CASSEGTEANEKLFF. In DNA, the CDR3 is TGTGCCAGCAGCGAAGGGACAGAAGCGAATGAAAAACTGTTTTTT.

The rearrangement joins TRBV10-3 to TRBJ1-2; the D is unclear. Germline V lookup: CDR1 ENHRY, CDR2 SYGVKD. V lost 2 bases and J lost 4, with 5 bases in between. The CDR3 has 12 amino acids. Written as DNA, the CDR3 is TGTGCCATCAGTGAGCCTCCCTATGGCTACACCTTC. Its translation is CAISEPPYGYTF.

The genes are TRBV7-9 and TRBJ1-1, with 8 bases matching TRBD1. J lost 5 bases, V lost 1 base, and 6 bases had no gene match. Germline CDR1 and CDR2: SEHNR and FQNEAQ (reference sequence). This CDR3 spans 15 amino acids. The CDR3 coding sequence is TGTGCCAGCAGCTTAGGGCAGGGGGCGAGTACTGAAGCTTTCTTT. It translates to CASSLGQGASTEAFF.

This sequence joins TRBV9 and TRBJ1-5; 7 nucleotides align to TRBD1. The CDR3 is made up of 15 amino acids. From germline, CDR1 is SGDLS and CDR2 YYNGEE. The trim removed 3 bases at V and 0 bases at J, leaving 3 bases unmatched. CDR3 in amino acids: CASSGGTVSNQPQHF. In DNA, the CDR3 is TGTGCCAGCAGCGGAGGGACAGTTAGCAATCAGCCCCAGCATTTT. Full variable domain (rest looked up from reference TRBV9 and TRBJ1-5): DSGVTQTPKHLITATGQRVTLRCSPRSGDLSVYWYQQSLDQGLQFLIQYYNGEERAKGNILERFSAQQFPDLHSELNLSSLELGDSALYFCASSGGTVSNQPQHFGDGTRLSIL.

DNA for the CDR3: TGTGCCAGCAGCGCGCAGGGTAGGGTGAGGTATGGCTACACCTTC. It yields the protein CASSAQGRVRYGYTF. This chain joins TRBV5-4 and TRBJ1-2; TRBD1 might be the D (5 bases). The CDR3 has 15 amino acids. Germline-derived CDR1 and CDR2 are SGHNT and YYREEE (reference sequence). V dropped 4 bases and J dropped 5 bases, with 18 bases sitting between them.

V usage is TRBV19 and J usage is TRBJ1-1; D possibly corresponds to TRBD1 (6 bases). Germline CDR1 is LNHDA and CDR2 is SQIVND (reference sequence). This CDR3 spans 12 amino acids. V lost 8 bases and J 2 bases, leaving 9 bases between the germline ends. CDR3: CASVGGNTEAFF. The CDR3 DNA reads TGTGCCAGTGTAGGGGGTAACACTGAAGCTTTCTTT.

The chain uses TRBV29-1 and TRBJ1-2; D is undetermined. Per the germline V gene, CDR1 is SQVTM and CDR2 is ANQGSEA. The germline V and J ends were trimmed by 8 bases and 6 bases, with 16 bases remaining between them. This CDR3 region has 12 residues. CDR3 sequence (DNA): TGCAGCACGTCGCGGGGTGATGATGGCTACACCTTC. This sequence encodes CSTSRGDDGYTF.

This sequence joins TRBV4-1 and TRBJ2-3, with 11 bases identical to TRBD1. Unmatched junction bases numbered 3, after V lost 0 bases and J lost 4 bases. Per germline, CDR1 MGHRA and CDR2 YSYEKL. The CDR3 spans 16 residues. CDR3 sequence reads: CASSQDRGQGADTQYF. The CDR3 bases are TGCGCCAGCAGCCAAGACCGGGGACAGGGGGCAGATACGCAGTATTTT.

The chain carries TRBV30 and TRBJ2-7, with D unclear. Looked up from germline, CDR1 is GTSNPN and CDR2 is SVGIG (reference sequence). V was trimmed by 1 base and J by 2 bases, leaving 9 bases between them. This CDR3 comprises 13 residues. CDR3 DNA sequence: TGTGCCTGGAGTGCTTACTATCCCTACGAGCAGTACTTC. Its translation: CAWSAYYPYEQYF.

CDR3 sequence reads: CASSPPGQGQYNEQFF. CDR3 sequence (DNA): TGTGCCAGCTCACCTCCCGGACAGGGTCAGTACAATGAGCAGTTCTTC. V and J are TRBV18 and TRBJ2-1, with 8 nucleotides matching TRBD1. Unmatched junction bases numbered 8, after V lost 3 bases and J lost 4 bases. Per the germline V gene, CDR1 is KGHSH and CDR2 is LQKENI. The length of the CDR3 is 16 residues.

The CDR3 DNA sequence: TGTGCCAGCAGTTATAGAAGTTGGGGACAGGGGATTCAGGATGAGCAGTTCTTC. Its translation: CASSYRSWGQGIQDEQFF. The J gene is TRBJ2-1, the V gene TRBV7-3; 10 bases line up with TRBD1. This CDR3 is 18 amino acids long. Germline CDR1 and CDR2: SGHTA and FQGTGA. The ends lost 6 bases at V and 8 bases at J; junction bases unmatched: 19.

This clone was detected once. The V gene is TRBV7-3, the J gene TRBJ1-1; D is ambiguous. CDR1 is SGHTA, CDR2 FQGTGA, per germline. The CDR3 is made up of 17 amino acids. V gave up 4 bases and J gave up 0 bases, with 18 bases separating them. The CDR3 spells CASSSLRLSLMNTEAFF. The DNA for the CDR3 is TGTGCCAGCAGCTCATTGAGACTATCGCTGATGAACACTGAAGCTTTCTTT.

The chain links TRBV30 to TRBJ1-5; 7 bases are a match to TRBD1. V dropped 3 bases and J dropped 4; count of bases not matched to a gene: 3. The CDR3 is made up of 13 amino acids. Germline V gene data show CDR1 as GTSNPN and CDR2 as SVGIG (reference sequence). The CDR3 protein is CAWRDRANQPQHF. Written as DNA, the CDR3 is TGTGCCTGGAGAGACAGGGCGAATCAGCCCCAGCATTTT.

The rearrangement uses TRBV29-1 and TRBJ2-6; 10 bases fit TRBD1. The junction had 7 bases not matched to a gene; V was cut back by 6 bases and J by 2 bases. CDR3 length: 16 residues. Germline assignment: CDR1 SQVTM and CDR2 ANQGSEA. The CDR3 region is CSVRTGGRTGANVLTF. DNA for the CDR3: TGCAGCGTGAGGACAGGGGGTCGCACTGGGGCCAACGTCCTGACTTTC. The whole variable domain, remainder taken from reference TRBV29-1 and TRBJ2-6, is SAVISQKPSRDICQRGTSLTIQCQVDSQVTMMFWYRQQPGQSLTLIATANQGSEATYESGFVIDKFPISRPNLTFSTLTVSNMSPEDSSIYLCSVRTGGRTGANVLTFGAGSRLTVL.

V and J are TRBV10-3 and TRBJ2-5; D perhaps matches TRBD2 (5 bases). CDR1 is ENHRY and CDR2 is SYGVKD in the germline V gene. The CDR3 spans 15 residues. Between the trimmed V and J ends, which lost 6 bases and 5 bases, there was a span of 19 bases. This CDR3 reads CAIRGGGSRRETQYF. As DNA, the CDR3 is TGTGCCATCAGGGGTGGCGGGTCCCGACGGGAGACCCAGTACTTC.

The chain joins TRBV30 to TRBJ1-2; D is unclear. The CDR3 sequence is 13 residues long. Germline V gives CDR1 GTSNPN, CDR2 SVGIG (reference sequence). The V gene lost 3 bases and the J gene lost 4 bases, with 12 bases spanning the gap. The CDR3 reads CAWRSNPGYGYTF. CDR3 coding DNA: TGTGCCTGGAGGAGCAACCCCGGCTATGGCTACACCTTC.

The V call is TRBV6-4, the J call TRBJ2-1; D possibly corresponds to TRBD2 (6 bases). CDR1 MRHNA and CDR2 SNTAGT come from the germline V gene. V lost 7 bases, J lost 4 bases, and 14 bases lay in between. The CDR3 totals 14 residues. The CDR3 spells CASNGGIGYNEQFF. For the CDR3, the DNA is TGTGCCAGCAATGGCGGGATAGGTTACAATGAGCAGTTCTTC.

The chain combines TRBV7-3 with TRBJ1-1; 8 positions agree with TRBD1. The germline V gene has CDR1 SGHTA and CDR2 FQGTGA. Trimming at V came to 2 bases and at J to 4 bases, leaving 3 bases not matched to a gene. The CDR3 length is 14 residues. Written as DNA, the CDR3 is TGTGCCAGCAGCTTACAGGGGGCTTCCACTGAAGCTTTCTTT. Translation: CASSLQGASTEAFF.

V gene TRBV7-2 combines with J gene TRBJ1-5; 11 nucleotides line up with TRBD1. The germline CDR1 and CDR2 sequences are SGHTA and FQGNSA. CDR3 length: 16 residues. Trimming cost V 4 bases and J 6 bases; bases outside gene matches: 8. CDR3 residues: CASSSGTGGLGQPQHF. In DNA, the CDR3 is TGTGCCAGCAGCTCCGGGACAGGGGGTCTGGGTCAGCCCCAGCATTTT.